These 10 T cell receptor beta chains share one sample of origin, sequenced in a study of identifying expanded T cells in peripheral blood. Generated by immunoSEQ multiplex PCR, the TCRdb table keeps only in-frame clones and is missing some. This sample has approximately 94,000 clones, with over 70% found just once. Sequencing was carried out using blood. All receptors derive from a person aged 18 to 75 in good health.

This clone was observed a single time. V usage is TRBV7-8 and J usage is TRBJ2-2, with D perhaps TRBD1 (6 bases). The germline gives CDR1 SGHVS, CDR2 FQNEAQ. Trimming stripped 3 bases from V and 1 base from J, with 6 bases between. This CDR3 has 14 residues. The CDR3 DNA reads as TGTGCCAGCAGCTTGGACAGGAACACCGGGGAGCTGTTTTTT. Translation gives CASSLDRNTGELFF.

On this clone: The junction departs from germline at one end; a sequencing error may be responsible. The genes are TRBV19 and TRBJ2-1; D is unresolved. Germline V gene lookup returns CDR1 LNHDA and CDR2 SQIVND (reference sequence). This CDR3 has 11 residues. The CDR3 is CASSSYYEQFF. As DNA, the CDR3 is TGTGCCAGTAGTAGCTACTATGAGCAGTTCTTC.

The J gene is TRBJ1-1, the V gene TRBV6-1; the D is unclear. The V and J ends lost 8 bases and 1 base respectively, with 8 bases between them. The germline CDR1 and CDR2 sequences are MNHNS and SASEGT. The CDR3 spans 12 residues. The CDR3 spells CASGFSNTEAFF. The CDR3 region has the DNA TGTGCCAGCGGGTTCTCGAACACTGAAGCTTTCTTT.

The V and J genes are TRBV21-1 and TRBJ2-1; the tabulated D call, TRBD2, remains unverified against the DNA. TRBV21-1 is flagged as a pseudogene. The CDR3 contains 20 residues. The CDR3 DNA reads TGTGCCAGCAGCCTCACAGGAGGGACTAGCGGGAGGGCAAGCGTGAATGAGCAGTTCTTC. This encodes CASSLTGGTSGRASVNEQFF.

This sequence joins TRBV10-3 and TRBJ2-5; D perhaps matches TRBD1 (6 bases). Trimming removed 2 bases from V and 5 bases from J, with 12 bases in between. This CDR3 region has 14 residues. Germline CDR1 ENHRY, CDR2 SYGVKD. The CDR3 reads CAISEAQGGETQYF. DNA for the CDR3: TGTGCCATCAGTGAGGCACAGGGTGGGGAGACCCAGTACTTC.

The CDR3 region is CSVAGQGVREQFF. The CDR3 DNA sequence: TGCAGCGTTGCTGGTCAGGGGGTTAGGGAGCAGTTCTTC. The chain carries TRBV29-1 and TRBJ2-1, with 7 nucleotides matching TRBD1. With 4 bases clipped from V and 10 bases from J, the junction kept 10 bases outside the gene matches. Germline assignment: CDR1 SQVTM and CDR2 ANQGSEA. This CDR3 has 13 amino acids.

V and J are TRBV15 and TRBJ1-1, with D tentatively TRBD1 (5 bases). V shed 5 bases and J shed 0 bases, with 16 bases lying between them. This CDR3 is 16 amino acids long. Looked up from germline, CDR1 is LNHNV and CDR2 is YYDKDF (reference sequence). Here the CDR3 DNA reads TGTGCCACCAGCCGGGGACCGTCGACGATGAACACTGAAGCTTTCTTT. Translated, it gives CATSRGPSTMNTEAFF. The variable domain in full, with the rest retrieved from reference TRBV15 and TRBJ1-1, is DAMVIQNPRYQVTQFGKPVTLSCSQTLNHNVMYWYQQKSSQAPKLLFHYYDKDFNNEADTPDNFQSRRPNTSFCFLDIRSPGLGDTAMYLCATSRGPSTMNTEAFFGQGTRLTVV.

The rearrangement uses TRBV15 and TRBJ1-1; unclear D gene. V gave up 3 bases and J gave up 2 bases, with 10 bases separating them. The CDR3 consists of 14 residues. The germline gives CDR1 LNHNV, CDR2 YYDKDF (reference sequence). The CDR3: CATSRLVSNTEAFF. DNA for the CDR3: TGTGCCACCAGCAGGTTGGTGAGCAACACTGAAGCTTTCTTT.

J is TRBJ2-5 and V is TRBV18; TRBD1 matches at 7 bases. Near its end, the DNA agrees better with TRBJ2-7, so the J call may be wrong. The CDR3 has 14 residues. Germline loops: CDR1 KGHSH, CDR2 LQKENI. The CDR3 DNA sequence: TGTGCCAGCTCACCACGGGACAGAAGCTACGAGCAGTACTTC. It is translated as CASSPRDRSYEQYF.

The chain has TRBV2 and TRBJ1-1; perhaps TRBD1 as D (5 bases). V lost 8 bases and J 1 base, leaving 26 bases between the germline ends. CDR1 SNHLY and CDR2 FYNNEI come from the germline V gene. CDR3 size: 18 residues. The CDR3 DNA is TGTGCCAGCGGAGGCTGGGGGGAGGGAGGGCGGTCGAACACTGAAGCTTTCTTT. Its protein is CASGGWGEGGRSNTEAFF. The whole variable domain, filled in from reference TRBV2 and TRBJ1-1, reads EPEVTQTPSHQVTQMGQEVILRCVPISNHLYFYWYRQILGQKVEFLVSFYNNEISEKSEIFDDQFSVERPDGSNFTLKIRSTKLEDSAMYFCASGGWGEGGRSNTEAFFGQGTRLTVV.